The TCR beta chain under discussion was sequenced for a study of OX40 agonist ivuxolimab in advanced cancers. Study observations and caveats: At doses 0.1 to 3.0 mg/kg, CD4+ and CD8+ clones expanded. Low levels of normalized T-cell clonal expansion also appeared in some nonresponders.

Details on this clone: Its antigen is as yet unknown.

The assay was immunoSEQ multiplex PCR, and TCRdb's table has in-frame clones only and misses some. The sample yields some 62,000 clones, about 90% seen once. V was clipped by 1 base and J by 0 bases, with 16 bases between them. The germline gives CDR1 SGHAT, CDR2 FQNNGV. This CDR3 comprises 18 residues. The source is an adult with an advanced solid tumor such as melanoma, head and neck, liver or kidney cancer. V and J are TRBV11-2 and TRBJ2-1; a possible D gene is TRBD1 (6 bases). Sequenced material: CD4+ or CD8+ T cells sorted from blood, taken in a trial of the OX40 agonist ivuxolimab. The CDR3 DNA is TGTGCCAGCAGCTTAGGGCTCGTCACAGGGCGCTCCTACAATGAGCAGTTCTTC. It translates to CASSLGLVTGRSYNEQFF.